A single sample is the source of the 12 T cell receptor beta chains below, sequenced in a study of control samples from healthy donors and cancer patients. Clones were sequenced by immunoSEQ multiplex PCR, and TCRdb holds only the in-frame ones, with some missing. The table records 70,000 to 85,000 clones, approximately 80% of them present only once. Specimen: PBMCs. The origin of the receptors is a man aged 60-69 years with head and neck cancer.

This clone was counted only a few times. This chain connects TRBV29-1 to TRBJ1-2; 8 bases are a match to TRBD1. Germline loops: CDR1 SQVTM, CDR2 ANQGSEA. The CDR3 has 13 residues. V was clipped by 5 bases and J by 3 bases; unmatched bases: 5. The CDR3 sequence is CSVITGGDYGYTF. The CDR3 region has the DNA TGCAGCGTTATTACAGGGGGGGACTATGGCTACACCTTC.

Only one count was recorded for this clone. The chain uses TRBV30 and TRBJ2-7, with TRBD2 identical over 10 bases. Trimming at V came to 5 bases and at J to 1 base, leaving 8 bases not matched to a gene. This CDR3 comprises 15 residues. Germline CDR1 GTSNPN, CDR2 SVGIG (reference sequence). The CDR3 region has the DNA TGTGCCTGGGGTTCTAGCGGGGGAGGATCCTACGAGCAGTACTTC. Protein: CAWGSSGGGSYEQYF.

The CDR3 spells CASRREDYGYTF. CDR3 DNA: TGTGCCAGCAGGAGAGAAGACTATGGCTACACCTTC. The chain combines TRBV2 with TRBJ1-2, with D unclear. Per germline, CDR1 SNHLY and CDR2 FYNNEI. This CDR3 has 12 residues. V lost 6 bases and J lost 3, with 8 bases in between.

A single count supports this clone. The chain has TRBV11-2 and TRBJ1-6; 7 bases align to TRBD1. The CDR3 has 17 amino acids. Trimming at V came to 4 bases and at J to 7 bases, leaving 13 bases not matched to a gene. Germline CDR1 reads SGHAT; CDR2 reads FQNNGV. CDR3 residues: CASSSLRGGSRNSPLHF. The CDR3 DNA reads as TGTGCCAGCAGCTCTCTCAGGGGGGGCTCTCGGAATTCACCCCTCCACTTT.

The chain recombines TRBV6-5 with TRBJ1-1; D not resolved. The CDR3 loop spans 10 amino acids. From germline, CDR1 is MNHEY and CDR2 SVGAGI. V lost 6 bases and J 3 bases, leaving 2 bases between the germline ends. CDR3 amino acids: CASRDTEAFF. In DNA, the CDR3 is TGTGCCAGCAGGGACACTGAAGCTTTCTTT.

The rearrangement joins TRBV18 to TRBJ1-1; 7 bases fit TRBD1. The V gene end was trimmed by 6 bases and the J gene end by 5 bases; junction bases not matched to a gene: 15. The CDR3 sequence is 16 residues long. Germline V gene sequence: CDR1 KGHSH, CDR2 LQKENI. The CDR3 DNA reads as TGTGCCAGCTCGCAGGGGGGCCAGGGTGTGGGGACTGAAGCTTTCTTT. Protein sequence: CASSQGGQGVGTEAFF.

The chain uses TRBV27 and TRBJ2-3, with 10 bases lining up with TRBD2. Germline CDR1 is MNHEY and CDR2 is SMNVEV (reference sequence). Losses at the gene ends were 5 bases for V and 4 bases for J; bases not matched to a gene: 6. The CDR3 has 15 amino acids. The CDR3 DNA sequence: TGTGCCAGCAGTATACGACTAGCGGGTGCAGATACGCAGTATTTT. Protein product: CASSIRLAGADTQYF.

The V call is TRBV5-8, the J call TRBJ2-1; 7 nucleotides match TRBD1. V shed 2 bases and J 4 bases; nucleotides not matched to a gene: 6. The germline gives CDR1 SGHTS, CDR2 YDEGEE. This CDR3 spans 15 amino acids. The CDR3 reads CASSFEGALYNEQFF. In DNA form, the CDR3 reads TGTGCCAGCAGCTTCGAGGGGGCGCTTTACAATGAGCAGTTCTTC.

V gene TRBV21-1 combines with J gene TRBJ2-5; TRBD2 is taken as the D call from the table, unchecked against the DNA. TRBV21-1 has pseudogene status. The CDR3 is made up of 20 amino acids. The CDR3 DNA reads as TGTGCCAGCAGCAAAGCCCCCTCCTCACTAGCGGGAGTCTCGTGGGAGACCCAGTACTTC. It codes for CASSKAPSSLAGVSWETQYF.

The chain uses TRBV6-1 and TRBJ1-2, with 7 bases that match TRBD1. Trimming removed 3 bases from V and 2 bases from J; junction bases left unmatched: 6. The CDR3 has 15 residues. The germline CDR1 and CDR2 sequences are MNHNS and SASEGT. The CDR3 nucleotides read TGTGCCAGCAGTGACGCCGGGACAGAAAACTATGGCTACACCTTC. This encodes CASSDAGTENYGYTF.

The chain couples TRBV2 to TRBJ2-1, with 8 nucleotides matching TRBD2. J was trimmed by 6 bases and V by 3 bases; bases with no gene match: 7. There are 15 residues in the CDR3. Germline CDR1 and CDR2: SNHLY and FYNNEI. The CDR3 region is CASSEGLAGLNEQFF. The CDR3 bases are TGTGCCAGCAGTGAGGGGCTAGCGGGTCTCAATGAGCAGTTCTTC.

This clone was detected once. The J gene is TRBJ2-5, the V gene TRBV5-1; D gene ambiguous. The V end was cut by 3 bases, the J end by 2 bases, with 11 bases between. CDR3 size: 14 residues. Per the germline V gene, CDR1 is SGHRS and CDR2 is YFSETQ. CDR3 in DNA: TGCGCCAGCAGCTCAGACATCAGTCAAGAGACCCAGTACTTC. Its translation: CASSSDISQETQYF. The full variable domain, completed using reference TRBV5-1 and TRBJ2-5, is KAGVTQTPRYLIKTRGQQVTLSCSPISGHRSVSWYQQTPGQGLQFLFEYFSETQRNKGNFPGRFSGRQFSNSRSEMNVSTLELGDSALYLCASSSDISQETQYFGPGTRLLVL.